Listed here are 11 T cell receptor beta chains from one sample, sequenced in a study of CD8 T cells in Susac syndrome. The RNA input was 0.5 to 1 ug, and it was reverse transcribed with random hexamers. TCRdb fed the immunoSEQ multiplex PCR reads into MiXCR, producing one record per CDR3 protein. The table records 130,000 or so distinct CDR3 sequences, nearly 96% of them present only once. Specimen: CD4+ T cells from PBMCs. The source is a human donor with Susac syndrome.

The rearrangement uses TRBV4-2 and TRBJ2-3; 9 bases line up with TRBD1. Germline-derived CDR1 and CDR2 are LGHNA and YNFKEQ. This CDR3 has 15 amino acids. Trimming cost V 6 bases and J 0 bases; bases outside gene matches: 4. The CDR3 here is CASSSGTGSTDTQYF. CDR3 nucleotides: TGTGCCAGCAGTTCCGGGACAGGGAGCACAGATACGCAGTATTTT.

V usage is TRBV12-3 or TRBV12-4 and J usage is TRBJ1-1, with D unresolved. The CDR3 covers 14 residues. Trimming shortened V by 1 base and J by 5 bases, and 11 bases separated the two germline ends. The CDR3 loop reads CASSLGKGSTEAFF. CDR3 in DNA: TGTGCCAGCAGTTTAGGTAAGGGTTCGACTGAAGCTTTCTTT.

J is TRBJ2-7 and V is TRBV30; no definite D call. The germline gives CDR1 GTSNPN, CDR2 SVGIG (reference sequence). The CDR3 spans 15 residues. CDR3 DNA: TGTGCTCTGCGTAGCCCGTTGCCCCGCTCCTACGAGCAGTACTTC. It codes for CALRSPLPRSYEQYF.

This clonotype was seen only once. The chain has TRBV29-1 and TRBJ2-2; 7 bases match TRBD1. Germline V gene data show CDR1 as SQVTM and CDR2 as ANQGSEA. The CDR3 runs 12 residues. The V gene end was trimmed by 7 bases and the J gene end by 5 bases; junction bases not matched to a gene: 4. In DNA form, the CDR3 reads TGCAGCGCAGAACAGGGGACCGGGGAGCTGTTTTTT. This codes for CSAEQGTGELFF.

V is TRBV18 and J is TRBJ2-7; a possible D gene is TRBD2 (5 bases). Trimming cost V 4 bases and J 2 bases, with 12 bases left between them. The length of the CDR3 is 14 residues. Germline CDR1 reads KGHSH; CDR2 reads LQKENI. The CDR3 region has the DNA TGTGCCAGCTCACGGCGGACTGATGCCTACGAGCAGTACTTC. It codes for CASSRRTDAYEQYF. Drawing the rest from reference TRBV18 and TRBJ2-7, the complete variable domain is NAGVMQNPRHLVRRRGQEARLRCSPMKGHSHVYWYRQLPEEGLKFMVYLQKENIIDESGMPKERFSAEFPKEGPSILRIQQVVRGDSAAYFCASSRRTDAYEQYFGPGTRLTVT.

The rearrangement joins TRBV24-1 to TRBJ1-1; D ambiguous. V lost 1 base and J 8 bases, leaving 4 bases between the germline ends. The CDR3 length is 11 residues. The germline V gene has CDR1 KGHDR and CDR2 SFDVKD. This chain's CDR3 is CATSDFKEAFF. As DNA, the CDR3 is TGTGCCACCAGTGATTTTAAGGAAGCTTTCTTT.

The chain has TRBV2 and TRBJ1-2; TRBD1 aligns across 9 bases. The CDR3 is 15 residues long. V shed 1 base and J 4 bases; nucleotides not matched to a gene: 4. The germline gives CDR1 SNHLY, CDR2 FYNNEI. CDR3: CASSEDRGLIYGYTF. CDR3 sequence (DNA): TGTGCCAGCAGTGAAGACAGGGGGCTAATCTATGGCTACACCTTC.

V gene TRBV3-1 combines with J gene TRBJ2-7; D perhaps matches TRBD2 (5 bases). The CDR3 has 12 residues. The germline V gene encodes CDR1 LGHDT and CDR2 YNNKEL (reference sequence). The V end lost 4 bases, the J end lost 7 bases, and 11 bases lay between the germline ends. The DNA for the CDR3 is TGTGCCAGCAGCCCGGGCCGAGGGGAGCAGTACTTC. Translating it yields CASSPGRGEQYF.

The V gene is TRBV5-4, the J gene TRBJ2-6, with a weak D call TRBD2 (6 bases). Trimming pared 3 bases from V and 1 base from J, leaving 8 bases between. CDR3 length: 15 amino acids. In germline, CDR1 is SGHNT, CDR2 YYREEE (reference sequence). CDR3 bases: TGTGCCAGCAGCTCAGGGAGGTCTGGGGCCAACGTCCTGACTTTC. Amino acid sequence: CASSSGRSGANVLTF.

This sequence joins TRBV2 and TRBJ2-7; D gene uncertain. Per germline, CDR1 SNHLY and CDR2 FYNNEI. Trimming removed 7 bases from V and 1 base from J, with 8 bases in between. The CDR3 length is 12 residues. CDR3 amino acids: CASNAPSYEQYF. The DNA for the CDR3 is TGTGCCAGCAACGCGCCTTCCTACGAGCAGTACTTC.

The sample holds a few counts of this clonotype. This chain links TRBV2 with TRBJ2-3; a weak D match, TRBD2 (5 bases). Germline V lookup: CDR1 SNHLY, CDR2 FYNNEI. The CDR3 extends over 14 amino acids. Trimming removed 4 bases from V and 0 bases from J, with 8 bases in between. For the CDR3, the DNA is TGTGCCAGCAGTGTAAGCGGTAGCACAGATACGCAGTATTTT. Its translation is CASSVSGSTDTQYF.